The 11 T cell receptor beta chains given below trace back to one sample, sequenced in a study of T cell changes during pregnancy in multiple sclerosis. Here immunoSEQ multiplex PCR was the method, and the copy in TCRdb shows in-frame clones only, minus some. The table includes about 49,000 clones, around 90% detected once. The input for sequencing was peripheral blood, taken after pregnancy. These receptors originate from a female donor in good health, enrolled as a control in a pregnancy study.

The gene calls are TRBV4-2 and TRBJ2-7; 8 nucleotides line up with TRBD1. The CDR3 is 14 residues long. J was trimmed by 4 bases and V by 3 bases; bases with no gene match: 5. Germline assignment: CDR1 LGHNA and CDR2 YNFKEQ. In DNA, the CDR3 is TGTGCCAGCAGCCACAGGACAGGGTATTACGAGCAGTACTTC. As protein: CASSHRTGYYEQYF.

The CDR3 DNA sequence: TGTGCCAGCAGCTTGAGGGGCCCCGACAGGGGGACGATCTATGGCTACACCTTC. Its translation: CASSLRGPDRGTIYGYTF. This sequence joins TRBV5-6 and TRBJ1-2; 9 nucleotides match TRBD1. The CDR3 length is 18 residues. V was pared by 1 base and J by 4 bases, with 14 bases of the junction left unmatched. Germline assignment: CDR1 SGHDT and CDR2 YYEEEE.

This clone was seen once. This chain uses TRBV14 with TRBJ1-3, with 7 bases identical to TRBD1. Germline loops: CDR1 SGHDN, CDR2 FVKESK. The V gene end was trimmed by 2 bases and the J gene end by 4 bases; junction bases not matched to a gene: 8. This CDR3 spans 16 amino acids. CDR3 sequence reads: CASSQRRQGSGNTIYF. CDR3 DNA: TGTGCCAGCAGCCAACGTAGACAGGGTTCCGGAAACACCATATATTTT. The full variable domain, its missing parts supplied by reference TRBV14 and TRBJ1-3, is EAGVTQFPSHSVIEKGQTVTLRCDPISGHDNLYWYRRVMGKEIKFLLHFVKESKQDESGMPNNRFLAERTGGTYSTLKVQPAELEDSGVYFCASSQRRQGSGNTIYFGEGSWLTVV.

V gene TRBV28 combines with J gene TRBJ2-1; a possible D gene is TRBD2 (6 bases). The CDR3 contains 14 residues. Trimming pared 5 bases from V and 4 bases from J, leaving 12 bases between. CDR1 is MDHEN and CDR2 is SYDVKM in the germline V gene. CDR3 coding DNA: TGTGCCAGCAGTCTGGGGGGAGCGTACAATGAGCAGTTCTTC. Protein: CASSLGGAYNEQFF.

V usage is TRBV2 and J usage is TRBJ1-6; D is unclear. Trimming removed 4 bases at V and 5 bases at J, with 12 bases between. The germline V gene has CDR1 SNHLY and CDR2 FYNNEI. The CDR3 is 15 amino acids. Here the CDR3 reads CASSVSRSDNSPLHF. For the CDR3, the DNA is TGTGCCAGCAGTGTTTCCAGGTCGGATAATTCACCCCTCCACTTT.

In its sample, this clone was seen once. The chain is built from TRBV30 and TRBJ1-2; possibly TRBD1 for D (6 bases). The V end was cut by 0 bases, the J end by 8 bases, with 10 bases between. This CDR3 is built from 12 residues. Germline V gene data show CDR1 as GTSNPN and CDR2 as SVGIG (reference sequence). CDR3 in amino acids: CAWSVTGQGYTF. The CDR3 DNA reads TGTGCCTGGAGTGTGACAGGACAAGGCTACACCTTC.

The chain uses TRBV10-2 and TRBJ2-4; TRBD2 is a possible D gene (5 bases). This CDR3 comprises 15 residues. Between the trimmed V and J ends, which lost 0 bases and 0 bases, there was a span of 6 bases. The germline gives CDR1 WSHSY, CDR2 SAAADI. CDR3 loop: CASSESGLAKNIQYF. CDR3 DNA: TGCGCCAGCAGTGAGTCCGGACTAGCCAAAAACATTCAGTACTTC.

The chain links TRBV6-4 to TRBJ1-6; possible D gene TRBD1, 5 bases. This CDR3 has 14 residues. Germline-derived CDR1 and CDR2 are MRHNA and SNTAGT. V lost 6 bases and J 8 bases, leaving 14 bases between the germline ends. CDR3 coding DNA: TGTGCCAGCAGCCTACTGGGGGGGGATTCACCCCTCCACTTT. It encodes CASSLLGGDSPLHF.

The V gene is TRBV20-1, the J gene TRBJ2-7; no firm D call. Germline V CDR1 and CDR2: DFQATT, SNEGSKA (reference sequence). V lost 6 bases, J lost 5 bases, and 11 bases lay in between. CDR3 length equals 11 residues. CDR3 residues: CSAQGGHEQYF. In DNA form, the CDR3 reads TGCAGTGCCCAAGGTGGGCACGAGCAGTACTTC.

The chain carries TRBV7-8 and TRBJ1-2, with 8 bases fitting TRBD1. V was pared by 4 bases and J by 7 bases, with 8 bases of the junction left unmatched. Per germline, CDR1 SGHVS and CDR2 FQNEAQ. The CDR3 has 14 residues. The CDR3 DNA reads as TGTGCCAGCAGCTCTAGGACAGGGTCCAGTGGCTACACCTTC. Encoded protein: CASSSRTGSSGYTF.

This chain connects TRBV25-1 to TRBJ2-2, with D perhaps matching TRBD2 (6 bases). The CDR3 sequence is 14 residues long. Trimming stripped 2 bases from V and 3 bases from J, with 7 bases between. Germline V gene lookup returns CDR1 MGHDK and CDR2 SYGVNS. CDR3 DNA sequence: TGTGCCAGCAGTGAAAGCGGGTACACCGGGGAGCTGTTTTTT. This translates into CASSESGYTGELFF.